Below, one TCR beta chain is given with its context. This clonotype has more than one count but fewer than ten. Its antigen remains unidentified. No quality values exist for individual bases; no much larger clone is one base distant. Stable Graves' hyperthyroidism was defined as no progression to ophthalmopathy during 18 months of follow-up. Hyperthyroidism patients were newly diagnosed, with disease duration under 2 months, and aged 18 to 65 years. Exclusion was applied to patients with uncontrolled infections, other autoimmune diseases, pregnancy or lactation. Diagnoses were based on clinical symptoms, serum thyroxine and TRAb, thyroid ultrasound and orbital computed tomography. Ficoll-Paque density gradient centrifugation was used to isolate PBMCs from about 9 ml of fresh peripheral blood. Trizol reagent was used to extract total RNA, and RNA quality was then checked on an Agilent 2100 Bioanalyzer.

Amplification of TCR beta CDR3 regions was carried out from RNA transcripts. The TCR CDR3 was subjected to a first round of RT-PCR using the HTBI primer set and the Qiagen OneStep RT-PCR kit. A second multiplex PCR round built the libraries, followed by size selection and purification. Libraries were sequenced paired-end with 100 bp reads on an Illumina HiSeq2000. On the authors' methods: SOAPnuke was used to process the raw data, with reads discarded if the reads contained adapters or uncalled bases, had a mean Phred below 15, or lacked an exact constant-primer or identifier match. COPE v1.2.5 was used to merge high-quality paired reads, and clonotypes were defined as unique nucleotide sequences. MiTCR v1.1 was used to align clonotypes to the IMGT TRBV, TRBD and TRBJ reference segments. Only V-J combinations with frequency above 0.0001, covering approximately 99% of repertoires, were analysed. The TCS score was defined as F50 (clonal expansion) divided by E x V (chaos), with BLOSUM62-based TCRdist calculated between CDR3 peptides within each V-J. Welch's t-statistics and random forest reduced roughly 500 V-J features to 10 to 15, which were used in a naive Bayes classifier (R e1071). Through fastp at Q25 and MiXCR, TCRdb rebuilt clones from the public reads, retaining in-frame beta chains. Each entry is one CDR3 protein sequence, shown with its most common DNA and genes. These V and J calls rely on TCRdb rather than the paper's analysis. For this sample there are around 200,000 distinct CDR3 sequences; about 15% appear just once. The leading ten clones occupy approximately 28% of the sample.

V and J are trimmed by 3 bases and 3 bases, and the gene matches miss 8 bases of the junction. The CDR1 and CDR2 encoded by the germline V gene are SGHRS and YFSETQ. The CDR3, from cysteine to phenylalanine, totals 15 residues. The DNA shown is the 45-base CDR3, in frame from base 1. This record comes from a study of T cells in Graves' hyperthyroidism and ophthalmopathy (dated by TCRdb to about 2019). Looking at the study overall: Peripheral blood samples were taken at the time of initial diagnosis, prior to any treatment. The 95 to 100 discovery patients were randomly split 7:3 into training and test sets. Whether ophthalmopathy could be predicted prospectively was tested in an independent validation cohort made up of some 20 hyperthyroidism patients plus 17 patients who later progressed to ophthalmopathy. A discovery cohort of about 96 patients, approximately 45 with Graves' ophthalmopathy and 57 with stable Graves' hyperthyroidism, was used to find distinguishing TCR V-J signatures. Following sampling, methimazole starting at 30 mg daily was given to hyperthyroidism patients, and high-dose intravenous methylprednisolone was given to ophthalmopathy patients. TCR Vbeta CDR3 sequencing of some 140 peripheral blood samples (more than 40 ophthalmopathy, some 75 hyperthyroidism and around 17 progressor patients) is reported in the paper. In addition, the study compared T-cell repertoires in thyroid tissue and in blood from five or six Graves' hyperthyroidism patients. The paper as a whole reports these results and caveats: No statistical method was used to set the sample size in advance, and investigators knew the group allocation. In validation, progression to ophthalmopathy was predicted by the model with 55% to 71% sensitivity and roughly 72% specificity, a median of 6.5 months before onset. A model built on a 13 V-J signature distinguished ophthalmopathy from stable hyperthyroidism, reaching roughly 88% sensitivity and about 81% specificity in cross-validation and 80%/75% in testing. Most expanded thyroid clonotypes (frequency above 0.001) were also found in blood, which suggests that blood repertoires may mirror thyroid immune responses.

The sample was blood. This sequence originates from a woman between 45 and 65 years old with Graves' hyperthyroidism. The chain uses TRBV5-1 and TRBJ2-7, and TRBD2 matches 8 of the central bases. Read as DNA, the sequence is TGCGCCAGCAGCTCATTAGCGGGGAGCAGCTACGAGCAGTACTTC. The encoded protein is CASSSLAGSSYEQYF.